A single sample is the source of the 21 T cell receptor beta chains below, sequenced in a study of OX40 agonist ivuxolimab in advanced cancers. Assay: immunoSEQ multiplex PCR; the TCRdb copy retains only in-frame clones and omits some. The profile shows about 52,000 clones, about 93% of them singletons. Specimen: CD4+ or CD8+ T cells sorted from blood, collected in a trial of the OX40 agonist ivuxolimab. The receptor source for this set is an adult with an advanced solid tumor such as melanoma, head and neck, liver or kidney cancer.

J is TRBJ1-1 and V is TRBV28; 9 positions agree with TRBD1. The CDR3 totals 15 residues. In germline, CDR1 is MDHEN, CDR2 SYDVKM. Unmatched junction bases numbered 9, after V lost 5 bases and J lost 5 bases. As DNA, the CDR3 is TGTGCCAGCAGTCAAACAGGGGGCGAACGAACTGAAGCTTTCTTT. Translating it yields CASSQTGGERTEAFF.

The gene calls are TRBV27 and TRBJ2-1, with D possibly being TRBD2 (5 bases). The V gene lost 3 bases and the J gene lost 10 bases, with 13 bases spanning the gap. The CDR3 contains 13 residues. Germline assignment: CDR1 MNHEY and CDR2 SMNVEV (reference sequence). CDR3 in DNA: TGTGCCAGCAGTTTGGGGTCCGGGGTCGAGCAGTTCTTC. Protein product: CASSLGSGVEQFF.

The chain employs TRBV9 and TRBJ2-1, with D unresolved. Trimming cost V 4 bases and J 7 bases, with 12 bases left between them. The CDR3 length is 13 residues. Germline V gene data show CDR1 as SGDLS and CDR2 as YYNGEE. CDR3 amino acids: CASSSKPVNEQFF. The CDR3 nucleotides read TGTGCCAGCAGCTCCAAGCCGGTGAATGAGCAGTTCTTC.

The chain joins TRBV7-3 to TRBJ2-2; TRBD2 matches at 10 bases. Trimming cost V 9 bases and J 3 bases; bases outside gene matches: 1. Germline assignment: CDR1 SGHTA and CDR2 FQGTGA. This CDR3 has 13 amino acids. The CDR3 region has the DNA TGTGCCAGTGGACTAGCGGACACCGGGGAGCTGTTTTTT. Residues: CASGLADTGELFF.

The chain recombines TRBV10-2 with TRBJ2-7; D call uncertain. Trimming took 2 bases from V and 0 from J, leaving 2 bases between them. This CDR3 is built from 12 residues. Germline loops: CDR1 WSHSY, CDR2 SAAADI. DNA of the CDR3: TGCGCCAGCAGTGAGCACTCCTACGAGCAGTACTTC. This codes for CASSEHSYEQYF.

The gene calls are TRBV13 and TRBJ1-5, with a possible D match to TRBD1 (5 bases). This CDR3 has 15 residues. V lost 3 bases and J 0 bases, leaving 9 bases between the germline ends. From germline, CDR1 is PRHDT and CDR2 FYEKMQ (reference sequence). CDR3 loop: CASSLGRNSNQPQHF. The CDR3 nucleotides read TGTGCCAGCAGCTTGGGACGGAATAGCAATCAGCCCCAGCATTTT.

This sequence joins TRBV7-6 and TRBJ1-5; maybe TRBD1 (5 bases). CDR1 is SGHVS, CDR2 FNYEAQ, per germline. V dropped 2 bases and J dropped 2 bases, with 16 bases sitting between them. The CDR3 has 17 residues. CDR3 in amino acids: CASSLSMGRDGNQPQHF. In nucleotides, the CDR3 is TGTGCCAGCAGCTTAAGTATGGGGCGGGATGGCAATCAGCCCCAGCATTTT.

The V and J genes are TRBV11-2 and TRBJ2-5; 8 bases agree with TRBD2. The CDR3 covers 17 residues. V lost 5 bases and J lost 4; bases outside the gene matches: 15. Germline V gives CDR1 SGHAT, CDR2 FQNNGV. This chain's CDR3 is CASSRGGGGLVGETQYF. The CDR3 DNA reads as TGTGCCAGCAGCCGCGGAGGGGGGGGACTAGTTGGAGAGACCCAGTACTTC.

This chain connects TRBV5-1 to TRBJ1-1, with TRBD1 as a possible D gene (6 bases). The CDR3 sequence is 13 residues long. V lost 6 bases to trimming and J lost 0 bases, with 9 bases between them. Germline lookup yields CDR1 SGHRS and CDR2 YFSETQ. CDR3 in DNA: TGCGCCAGCAACCCAGGGGTGAACACTGAAGCTTTCTTT. It is translated as CASNPGVNTEAFF.

This chain links TRBV5-5 with TRBJ1-1, with TRBD1 as a possible D gene (5 bases). The length of the CDR3 is 13 residues. Germline loops: CDR1 SGHKS, CDR2 YYEKEE (reference sequence). Trimming shortened V by 5 bases and J by 1 base, and 9 bases separated the two germline ends. The CDR3 here is CASRSGANTEAFF. CDR3 sequence (DNA): TGTGCCAGCAGATCCGGGGCGAACACTGAAGCTTTCTTT.

This rearrangement joins TRBV9 to TRBJ1-3, with TRBD1 identical over 9 bases. The length of the CDR3 is 17 residues. Germline V gene sequence: CDR1 SGDLS, CDR2 YYNGEE. With V trimmed by 3 bases and J by 4 bases, 11 bases remained unmatched. The CDR3 DNA reads TGTGCCAGCAGCGGACGCGAAATGACAGGGGGAGGAAACACCATATATTTT. Its protein is CASSGREMTGGGNTIYF.

The J gene is TRBJ2-7, the V gene TRBV2; TRBD2 matches at 7 bases. CDR3 length: 13 residues. With 5 bases clipped from V and 4 bases from J, the junction kept 5 bases outside the gene matches. CDR1 is SNHLY, CDR2 FYNNEI, per germline. The CDR3 DNA follows: TGTGCCAGCAGTTTTACTAGCGAGTACGAGCAGTACTTC. Protein sequence: CASSFTSEYEQYF. The whole variable domain, filled in from reference TRBV2 and TRBJ2-7, reads EPEVTQTPSHQVTQMGQEVILRCVPISNHLYFYWYRQILGQKVEFLVSFYNNEISEKSEIFDDQFSVERPDGSNFTLKIRSTKLEDSAMYFCASSFTSEYEQYFGPGTRLTVT.

The CDR3 loop reads CASSSGSYEQYF. The CDR3 nucleotides are TGTGCCAGCAGCTCCGGCTCCTACGAGCAGTACTTC. The chain employs TRBV13 and TRBJ2-7; D gene unclear. The CDR3 is 12 amino acids. V lost 4 bases, J lost 0 bases, and 4 bases lay in between. Germline V gives CDR1 PRHDT, CDR2 FYEKMQ (reference sequence).

The genes are TRBV15 and TRBJ1-2; a weak D match, TRBD1 (5 bases). Trimming cost V 1 base and J 9 bases, with 12 bases left between them. CDR3 size: 13 residues. CDR1 is LNHNV and CDR2 is YYDKDF in the germline V gene (reference sequence). CDR3 sequence (DNA): TGTGCCACCAGCAGAGCAGGGACCGGTCGCTACACCTTC. Residues: CATSRAGTGRYTF.

This sequence joins TRBV7-2 and TRBJ2-3; 12 nucleotides match TRBD2. CDR3 length: 17 amino acids. The junction had 10 bases not matched to a gene; V was cut back by 5 bases and J by 4 bases. Germline V gene sequence: CDR1 SGHTA, CDR2 FQGNSA. In DNA, the CDR3 is TGTGCCAGCAGCCCTTATCGACTAGCGGGAGTCCCAGATACGCAGTATTTT. Protein sequence: CASSPYRLAGVPDTQYF. Full variable domain (rest looked up from reference TRBV7-2 and TRBJ2-3): GAGVSQSPSNKVTEKGKDVELRCDPISGHTALYWYRQSLGQGLEFLIYFQGNSAPDKSGLPSDRFSAERTGGSVSTLTIQRTQQEDSAVYLCASSPYRLAGVPDTQYFGPGTRLTVL.

This sequence joins TRBV19 and TRBJ1-1; the D gene is possibly TRBD1 (6 bases). The ends were cut back, 9 bases at V and 4 bases at J, with 18 bases in the middle. The germline V gene encodes CDR1 LNHDA and CDR2 SQIVND (reference sequence). The CDR3 totals 14 residues. CDR3 in amino acids: CASREGGVGTEAFF. CDR3 nucleotides: TGTGCCAGCCGGGAGGGGGGTGTTGGCACTGAAGCTTTCTTT.

The V and J genes are TRBV9 and TRBJ2-7, with D possibly TRBD1 on 6 matching bases. Trimming took off 4 bases at V and 7 bases at J, with 15 bases between the two ends. Per the germline V gene, CDR1 is SGDLS and CDR2 is YYNGEE. This CDR3 spans 13 amino acids. The CDR3 spells CASSPDSLGEQYF. The CDR3 DNA sequence: TGTGCCAGCAGCCCGGACAGCCTGGGGGAGCAGTACTTC.

This chain links TRBV4-3 with TRBJ2-4; D is perhaps TRBD2 (7 bases). V gave up 0 bases and J gave up 0 bases, with 21 bases separating them. Germline V lookup: CDR1 LGHNA, CDR2 YSLEER. This CDR3 has 20 amino acids. The CDR3 here is CASSQEGGGHLSLAKNIQYF. The CDR3 DNA follows: TGCGCCAGCAGCCAAGAAGGCGGGGGCCACCTGTCCTTAGCCAAAAACATTCAGTACTTC.

This sequence joins TRBV27 and TRBJ1-3, with TRBD1 matching over 7 bases. This CDR3 contains 15 residues. In germline, CDR1 is MNHEY, CDR2 SMNVEV (reference sequence). Unmatched junction bases numbered 7, after V lost 8 bases and J lost 0 bases. In nucleotides, the CDR3 is TGTGCCAGCGGGGACAGACCCTACTCTGGAAACACCATATATTTT. This sequence encodes CASGDRPYSGNTIYF.

The chain combines TRBV28 with TRBJ2-7; D not resolved. V dropped 6 bases and J dropped 1 base, with 13 bases sitting between them. The CDR3 runs to 14 residues. Germline CDR1 is MDHEN and CDR2 is SYDVKM. In DNA, the CDR3 is TGTGCCAGCAGCCTCCTCGCGGAGTCCTACGAGCAGTACTTC. Encoded protein: CASSLLAESYEQYF.

V usage is TRBV6-5 and J usage is TRBJ2-7, with D perhaps TRBD1 (5 bases). Germline values: CDR1 MNHEY, CDR2 SVGAGI. This CDR3 spans 14 amino acids. V shed 6 bases and J shed 6 bases, with 18 bases lying between them. CDR3 DNA: TGTGCCAGCAGCCGACAGATCAGCTCTGGCGAGCAGTACTTC. As protein: CASSRQISSGEQYF.